Shown below are 32 T cell receptor beta chains from a single sample sequenced in a study of cytomegalovirus exposure and HLA in healthy donors. The repertoire was sequenced with immunoSEQ multiplex PCR; TCRdb's copy has only in-frame clones and lacks some. The repertoire holds more than 250,000 clones, with roughly 87% as singletons. The sequencing input was PBMCs. Receptors were obtained from a woman in her thirties in good health and CMV-seronegative.

The chain uses TRBV18 and TRBJ1-3, with D uncertain. Germline V gene data show CDR1 as KGHSH and CDR2 as LQKENI. Trimming took off 4 bases at V and 0 bases at J, with 7 bases between the two ends. The CDR3 loop spans 14 amino acids. As DNA, the CDR3 is TGTGCCAGCTCACAACAGCTCTCTGGAAACACCATATATTTT. Its translation: CASSQQLSGNTIYF.

V is TRBV28 and J is TRBJ2-7; D gene uncertain. V was clipped by 4 bases and J by 6 bases, with 10 bases between them. In germline, CDR1 is MDHEN, CDR2 SYDVKM. The CDR3 loop spans 12 amino acids. CDR3: CASSSPFSEQYF. CDR3 nucleotide sequence: TGTGCCAGCAGTTCCCCGTTTTCCGAGCAGTACTTC.

The CDR3 loop is CASSPWTSGTGELFF. CDR3 DNA sequence: TGTGCCAGCAGCCCCTGGACTAGCGGCACCGGGGAGCTGTTTTTT. The chain carries TRBV7-8 and TRBJ2-2; TRBD2 matches 10 bases. After removal of 5 bases from V and 4 bases from J, the junction contained 4 bases not matched to a gene. The germline gives CDR1 SGHVS, CDR2 FQNEAQ. CDR3 length equals 15 residues.

This clone was detected only once. The chain is built from TRBV5-1 and TRBJ2-7; D not certain. The CDR3 runs to 13 residues. Per germline, CDR1 SGHRS and CDR2 YFSETQ. The V end lost 3 bases, the J end lost 5 bases, and 12 bases lay between the germline ends. The CDR3 DNA is TGCGCCAGCAGCTCTCCAAGTCCCCACGAGCAGTACTTC. It encodes CASSSPSPHEQYF. Filled out from reference TRBV5-1 and TRBJ2-7, the complete variable domain reads KAGVTQTPRYLIKTRGQQVTLSCSPISGHRSVSWYQQTPGQGLQFLFEYFSETQRNKGNFPGRFSGRQFSNSRSEMNVSTLELGDSALYLCASSSPSPHEQYFGPGTRLTVT.

The chain uses TRBV7-6 and TRBJ2-1; 9 bases line up with TRBD2. The CDR3 is 17 amino acids. Germline V gives CDR1 SGHVS, CDR2 FNYEAQ. V lost 1 base, J lost 1 base, and 5 bases stayed unmatched. CDR3 in DNA: TGTGCCAGCAGCTTAGGAGCGGGAGGCCCTTCCTACAATGAGCAGTTCTTC. Its translation is CASSLGAGGPSYNEQFF.

The V call is TRBV4-1, the J call TRBJ1-2; D gene ambiguous. The germline V and J ends were trimmed by 1 base and 2 bases, with 11 bases remaining between them. CDR3 length: 15 amino acids. Germline values: CDR1 MGHRA, CDR2 YSYEKL. The CDR3 loop is CASSQVPEGNYGYTF. Written as DNA, the CDR3 is TGCGCCAGCAGCCAAGTCCCAGAAGGAAACTATGGCTACACCTTC.

The chain has TRBV5-1 and TRBJ2-5; TRBD2 agrees at 13 bases. CDR1 is SGHRS, CDR2 YFSETQ, per germline. This CDR3 has 15 residues. V gave up 4 bases and J gave up 2 bases; unmatched junction bases: 2. The CDR3 is CASSLTSGRQETQYF. CDR3 bases: TGCGCCAGCAGCCTGACTAGCGGGAGGCAAGAGACCCAGTACTTC.

The chain uses TRBV18 and TRBJ2-7, with 11 bases aligning to TRBD2. Germline trimming cut 2 bases from V and 2 bases from J; bases unmatched to any gene: 5. The CDR3 sequence is 16 residues long. Germline-derived CDR1 and CDR2 are KGHSH and LQKENI. DNA for the CDR3: TGTGCCAGCTCACCATGGGGGACTAGCGGCGCCTACGAGCAGTACTTC. This translates into CASSPWGTSGAYEQYF.

The chain employs TRBV10-1 and TRBJ2-2; 9 bases are shared with TRBD1. The ends lost 6 bases at V and 4 bases at J; junction bases unmatched: 6. The CDR3 runs 15 residues. CDR1 is WNHNN and CDR2 is SYGVQD in the germline V gene (reference sequence). Written as DNA, the CDR3 is TGCGCCAGCAGGAACCGGGACAGGGTCACCGGGGAGCTGTTTTTT. Amino acid sequence: CASRNRDRVTGELFF.

The chain employs TRBV6-6 and TRBJ2-4, with no clear D. Trimming left V 5 bases short and J 1 base short, with 6 bases between. CDR3 size: 13 residues. Per germline, CDR1 MNHNY and CDR2 SVGAGI (reference sequence). The CDR3 DNA reads TGTGCCAGCAGTGAGCCGGCCAAAAACATTCAGTACTTC. This codes for CASSEPAKNIQYF.

V gene TRBV28 combines with J gene TRBJ2-7; TRBD1 is a possible D gene (5 bases). This CDR3 has 14 residues. The ends were cut back, 2 bases at V and 3 bases at J, with 11 bases in the middle. The germline gives CDR1 MDHEN, CDR2 SYDVKM. CDR3 bases: TGTGCCAGCAGTTTAATACAGGCGATCTACGAGCAGTACTTC. Translation: CASSLIQAIYEQYF.

This rearrangement joins TRBV12-5 to TRBJ2-1; 13 nucleotides match TRBD2. Germline V gene sequence: CDR1 LGHNT, CDR2 FRNRAP. The CDR3 length is 17 residues. J lost 7 bases, V lost 0 bases, and 6 bases had no gene match. DNA of the CDR3: TGTGCTAGTGGTTTGGTACTAGCGGGAGGGTTTGGAAATGAGCAGTTCTTC. Its protein product is CASGLVLAGGFGNEQFF.

This clone was seen once. The chain couples TRBV28 to TRBJ2-5, with 12 bases matching TRBD2. The CDR3 sequence is 16 residues long. The germline gives CDR1 MDHEN, CDR2 SYDVKM. With 4 bases clipped from V and 5 bases from J, the junction kept 8 bases outside the gene matches. Here the CDR3 DNA reads TGTGCCAGCAGTTCCATGACTAGCGGGAGTTCGGAGACCCAGTACTTC. Translated: CASSSMTSGSSETQYF.

CDR3 DNA: TGTGCCAGTACCGCGGGAGCAGGCTCCTACGAGCAGTACTTC. Amino acid sequence: CASTAGAGSYEQYF. The V call is TRBV19, the J call TRBJ2-7; 7 bases match TRBD2. The CDR3 is 14 residues long. From germline, CDR1 is LNHDA and CDR2 SQIVND (reference sequence). Trimming at V came to 7 bases and at J to 0 bases, leaving 6 bases not matched to a gene.

This clone was recorded only once. The rearrangement links TRBV7-3 to TRBJ2-1; TRBD1 might be the D (6 bases). The CDR3 loop spans 13 amino acids. CDR1 SGHTA and CDR2 FQGTGA come from the germline V gene. V gave up 6 bases and J gave up 5 bases, with 11 bases separating them. The CDR3 loop is CASSLRDNNEQFF. The CDR3 DNA sequence: TGTGCCAGCAGTTTACGGGACAACAATGAGCAGTTCTTC.

The chain employs TRBV27 and TRBJ1-4; no reliable D call. Trimming pared 5 bases from V and 2 bases from J, leaving 9 bases between. The CDR3 totals 14 residues. Germline values: CDR1 MNHEY, CDR2 SMNVEV (reference sequence). For the CDR3, the DNA is TGTGCCAGCAGTGCCGGAGCGACTAATGAAAAACTGTTTTTT. Protein: CASSAGATNEKLFF.

The rearrangement links TRBV5-1 to TRBJ2-1; 7 bases are a match to TRBD1. The CDR3 spans 15 residues. Germline CDR1 reads SGHRS; CDR2 reads YFSETQ. V gave up 0 bases and J gave up 4 bases; unmatched junction bases: 4. The CDR3 DNA follows: TGCGCCAGCAGCTTGGGTGACAGGGTTTACAATGAGCAGTTCTTC. Translated, it gives CASSLGDRVYNEQFF.

This chain connects TRBV27 to TRBJ1-2; 7 bases are a match to TRBD1. The V gene end was trimmed by 6 bases and the J gene end by 4 bases; junction bases not matched to a gene: 11. The CDR3 totals 15 residues. Germline CDR1 MNHEY, CDR2 SMNVEV (reference sequence). CDR3 nucleotide sequence: TGTGCCAGCAGCCTCCGTGAACAGGGGAGCTATGGCTACACCTTC. It yields the protein CASSLREQGSYGYTF.

The rearrangement uses TRBV7-9 and TRBJ2-7; no clear D gene. The CDR3 spans 11 residues. Trimming pared 5 bases from V and 3 bases from J, leaving 5 bases between. The germline V gene has CDR1 SEHNR and CDR2 FQNEAQ (reference sequence). The CDR3 reads CASSADYEQYF. CDR3 in DNA: TGTGCCAGCAGCGCTGACTACGAGCAGTACTTC.

The chain has TRBV2 and TRBJ2-7, with D unresolved. V lost 1 base to trimming and J lost 3 bases, with 7 bases between them. CDR3 length equals 13 residues. CDR1 and CDR2 from the germline V gene are SNHLY and FYNNEI. In DNA, the CDR3 is TGTGCCAGCAGTGAAGGGCCTAACTACGAGCAGTACTTC. It encodes CASSEGPNYEQYF. The complete variable domain, with remaining parts taken from reference TRBV2 and TRBJ2-7, reads EPEVTQTPSHQVTQMGQEVILRCVPISNHLYFYWYRQILGQKVEFLVSFYNNEISEKSEIFDDQFSVERPDGSNFTLKIRSTKLEDSAMYFCASSEGPNYEQYFGPGTRLTVT.

V gene TRBV6-1 combines with J gene TRBJ1-2; TRBD1 might be the D (5 bases). V was shortened by 6 bases and J by 2 bases, with 16 bases between the two germline ends. The CDR3 has 15 residues. The germline V gene encodes CDR1 MNHNS and CDR2 SASEGT. CDR3 DNA: TGTGCCAGCAGACCTGGACAAGGGGCGAACTATGGCTACACCTTC. Protein product: CASRPGQGANYGYTF.

The V gene is TRBV29-1, the J gene TRBJ1-2, with 8 bases matching TRBD1. CDR3 size: 15 residues. Germline V gene sequence: CDR1 SQVTM, CDR2 ANQGSEA. V lost 1 base, J lost 3 bases, and 7 bases stayed unmatched. Written as DNA, the CDR3 is TGCAGCGTTGAAGGGAGACAGGGGCCTCACTATGGCTACACCTTC. Translating it yields CSVEGRQGPHYGYTF.

The gene calls are TRBV5-6 and TRBJ2-7, with D uncertain. The CDR3 length is 13 residues. Germline lookup yields CDR1 SGHDT and CDR2 YYEEEE. V lost 4 bases to trimming and J lost 4 bases, with 12 bases between them. CDR3 region: CASSRGPLYEQYF. DNA of the CDR3: TGTGCCAGCAGCCGTGGACCTCTTTACGAGCAGTACTTC.

The CDR3 loop reads CASSPWVGGKYEQFF. CDR3 coding DNA: TGTGCCAGCAGCCCCTGGGTGGGAGGGAAGTATGAGCAGTTCTTC. This chain uses TRBV14 with TRBJ2-1; 7 positions match TRBD2. Germline assignment: CDR1 SGHDN and CDR2 FVKESK. The V segment lost 4 bases and the J segment 8 bases; nucleotides outside the gene matches: 11. The CDR3 covers 15 residues.

The chain joins TRBV7-3 to TRBJ2-7, with 10 bases lining up with TRBD1. Per germline, CDR1 SGHTA and CDR2 FQGTGA. Trimming removed 5 bases from V and 6 bases from J; junction bases left unmatched: 16. The CDR3 consists of 17 residues. This chain's CDR3 is CASSALRQGARTCEQYF. Written as DNA, the CDR3 is TGTGCCAGCAGCGCCCTTCGACAGGGGGCCCGTACTTGCGAGCAGTACTTC. Full variable domain (outside the CDR3, taken from reference TRBV7-3 and TRBJ2-7): GAGVSQTPSNKVTEKGKYVELRCDPISGHTALYWYRQSLGQGPEFLIYFQGTGAADDSGLPNDRFFAVRPEGSVSTLKIQRTERGDSAVYLCASSALRQGARTCEQYFGPGTRLTVT.

The chain is built from TRBV4-2 and TRBJ2-7; 8 bases line up with TRBD1. The CDR3 is made up of 15 amino acids. Losses at the gene ends were 9 bases for V and 5 bases for J; bases not matched to a gene: 15. The germline V gene has CDR1 LGHNA and CDR2 YNFKEQ. DNA for the CDR3: TGTGCCAGTCCGGGAGACAGGACAGGGCCAAACGAGCAGTACTTC. As protein: CASPGDRTGPNEQYF.

The chain uses TRBV30 and TRBJ1-2, with D possibly matching TRBD1 (5 bases). The CDR3 is 12 residues long. The V end was cut by 2 bases, the J end by 7 bases, with 11 bases between. CDR1 is GTSNPN and CDR2 is SVGIG in the germline V gene (reference sequence). CDR3 loop: CAWSSRVAGYTF. In nucleotides, the CDR3 is TGTGCCTGGAGTAGCAGGGTGGCTGGCTACACCTTC.

The V gene is TRBV21-1, the J gene TRBJ2-2; the table calls TRBD2, which could not be checked here. TRBV21-1 has pseudogene status. The CDR3 contains 17 residues. The CDR3 DNA sequence: TGTGCCAGCAGCAAAGATTGGAGGGCTAGCGGGACCGGGGAGCTGTTTTTT. Translating gives CASSKDWRASGTGELFF.

The rearrangement links TRBV7-9 to TRBJ2-5; TRBD2 matches at 9 bases. From germline, CDR1 is SEHNR and CDR2 FQNEAQ (reference sequence). The V segment lost 0 bases and the J segment 0 bases; nucleotides outside the gene matches: 5. The CDR3 covers 17 residues. The CDR3 DNA follows: TGTGCCAGCAGCTTAGCGGAACTAGCGGGCAACCAAGAGACCCAGTACTTC. Its translation: CASSLAELAGNQETQYF.

V usage is TRBV6-5 and J usage is TRBJ2-7; TRBD1 matches at 7 bases. With V trimmed by 0 bases and J by 1 base, 6 bases remained unmatched. Germline CDR1 MNHEY, CDR2 SVGAGI. This CDR3 has 16 residues. The CDR3 sequence: CASSYSTTGRSYEQYF. The CDR3 nucleotides are TGTGCCAGCAGTTACTCGACGACAGGGCGGTCCTACGAGCAGTACTTC.

The rearrangement uses TRBV28 and TRBJ2-7; 12 bases are shared with TRBD2. This CDR3 spans 15 amino acids. With 5 bases clipped from V and 3 bases from J, the junction kept 5 bases outside the gene matches. The germline gives CDR1 MDHEN, CDR2 SYDVKM. The CDR3 region is CASSPRTSGIYEQYF. The CDR3 DNA reads TGTGCCAGCAGTCCACGGACTAGCGGGATCTACGAGCAGTACTTC.

This chain connects TRBV4-3 to TRBJ1-4, with TRBD1 as a possible D gene (5 bases). The germline V gene encodes CDR1 LGHNA and CDR2 YSLEER. The germline V and J ends were trimmed by 5 bases and 8 bases, with 18 bases remaining between them. The CDR3 runs to 15 residues. This CDR3 is CASSAGTSLYEKLFF. The CDR3 bases are TGCGCCAGCAGCGCGGGGACTTCCCTATACGAAAAACTGTTTTTT.